This TCR beta chain is from a study of Graves' ophthalmopathy and Graves' hyperthyroidism. Germline CDR1 and CDR2: KGHSH and LQKENI. Trimming pared 6 bases from V and 0 bases from J, leaving 18 bases between. The CDR3 has 16 residues. Amplification of TCR beta CDR3 regions used RNA transcripts. HTBI-primed first-round RT-PCR preceded second-round multiplex PCR. TCRdb reanalysed the multiplex PCR reads using MiXCR and keeps one entry per CDR3 protein. Here the sample spans hundreds of thousands of distinct CDR3 sequences, 21% being singletons. Lactation, pregnancy, uncontrolled infections and other autoimmune diseases were all grounds for excluding patients. This clonotype was counted many times.

This sequence joins TRBV18 and TRBJ2-7; TRBD1 is a possible D gene (6 bases). Sequenced material: peripheral blood. The sequence came from a woman aged 18-29 years with stable Graves' hyperthyroidism. As DNA, the CDR3 is TGTGCCAGCTCCCCCAGGGGTAGGACGAGCTCCTACGAGCAGTACTTC. Translating gives CASSPRGRTSSYEQYF.